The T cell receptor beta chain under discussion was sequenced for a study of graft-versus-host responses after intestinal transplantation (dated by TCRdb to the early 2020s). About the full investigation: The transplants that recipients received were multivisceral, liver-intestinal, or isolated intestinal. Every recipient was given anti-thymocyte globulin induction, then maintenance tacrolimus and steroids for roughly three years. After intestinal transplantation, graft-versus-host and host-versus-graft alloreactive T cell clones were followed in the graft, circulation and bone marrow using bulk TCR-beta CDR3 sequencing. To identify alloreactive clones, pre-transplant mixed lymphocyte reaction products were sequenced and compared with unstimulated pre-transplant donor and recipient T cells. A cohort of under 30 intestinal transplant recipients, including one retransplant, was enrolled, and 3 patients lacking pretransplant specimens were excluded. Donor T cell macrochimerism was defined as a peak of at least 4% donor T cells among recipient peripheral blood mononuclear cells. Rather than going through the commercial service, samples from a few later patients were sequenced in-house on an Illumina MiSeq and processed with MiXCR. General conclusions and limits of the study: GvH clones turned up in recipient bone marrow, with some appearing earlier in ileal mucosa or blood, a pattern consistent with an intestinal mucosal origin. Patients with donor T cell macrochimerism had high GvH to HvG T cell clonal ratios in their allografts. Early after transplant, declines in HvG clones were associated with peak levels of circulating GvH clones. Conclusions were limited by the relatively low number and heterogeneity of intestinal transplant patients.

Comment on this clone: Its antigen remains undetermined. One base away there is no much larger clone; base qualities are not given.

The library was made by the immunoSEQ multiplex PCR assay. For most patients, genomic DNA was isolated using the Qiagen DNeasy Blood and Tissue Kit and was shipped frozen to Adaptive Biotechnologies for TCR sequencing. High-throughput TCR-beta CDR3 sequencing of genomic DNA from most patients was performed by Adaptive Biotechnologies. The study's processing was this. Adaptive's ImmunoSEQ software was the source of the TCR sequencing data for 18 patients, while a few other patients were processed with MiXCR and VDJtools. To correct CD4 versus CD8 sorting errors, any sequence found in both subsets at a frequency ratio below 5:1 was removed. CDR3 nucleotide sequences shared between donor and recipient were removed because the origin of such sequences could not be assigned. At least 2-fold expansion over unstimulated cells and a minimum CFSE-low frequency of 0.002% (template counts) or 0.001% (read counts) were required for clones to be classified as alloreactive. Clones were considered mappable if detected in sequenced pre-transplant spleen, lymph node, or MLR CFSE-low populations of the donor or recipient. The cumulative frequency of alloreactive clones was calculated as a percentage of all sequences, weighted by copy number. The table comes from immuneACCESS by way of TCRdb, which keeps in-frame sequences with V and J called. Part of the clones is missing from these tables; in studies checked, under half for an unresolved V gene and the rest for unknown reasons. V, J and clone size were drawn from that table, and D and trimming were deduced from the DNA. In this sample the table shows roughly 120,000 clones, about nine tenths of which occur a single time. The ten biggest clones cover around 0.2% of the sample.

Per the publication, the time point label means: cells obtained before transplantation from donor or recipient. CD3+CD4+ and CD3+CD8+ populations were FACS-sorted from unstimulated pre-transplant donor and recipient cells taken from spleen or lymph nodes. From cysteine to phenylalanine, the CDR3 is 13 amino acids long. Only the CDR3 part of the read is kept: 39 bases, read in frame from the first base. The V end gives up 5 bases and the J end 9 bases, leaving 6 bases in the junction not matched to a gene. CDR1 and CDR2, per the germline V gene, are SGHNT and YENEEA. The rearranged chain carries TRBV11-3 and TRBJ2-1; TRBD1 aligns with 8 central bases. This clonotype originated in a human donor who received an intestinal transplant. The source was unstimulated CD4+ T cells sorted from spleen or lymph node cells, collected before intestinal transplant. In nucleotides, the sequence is TGTGCCAGCAGCATACAGGGGGATGGTGAGCAGTTCTTC. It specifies CASSIQGDGEQFF.